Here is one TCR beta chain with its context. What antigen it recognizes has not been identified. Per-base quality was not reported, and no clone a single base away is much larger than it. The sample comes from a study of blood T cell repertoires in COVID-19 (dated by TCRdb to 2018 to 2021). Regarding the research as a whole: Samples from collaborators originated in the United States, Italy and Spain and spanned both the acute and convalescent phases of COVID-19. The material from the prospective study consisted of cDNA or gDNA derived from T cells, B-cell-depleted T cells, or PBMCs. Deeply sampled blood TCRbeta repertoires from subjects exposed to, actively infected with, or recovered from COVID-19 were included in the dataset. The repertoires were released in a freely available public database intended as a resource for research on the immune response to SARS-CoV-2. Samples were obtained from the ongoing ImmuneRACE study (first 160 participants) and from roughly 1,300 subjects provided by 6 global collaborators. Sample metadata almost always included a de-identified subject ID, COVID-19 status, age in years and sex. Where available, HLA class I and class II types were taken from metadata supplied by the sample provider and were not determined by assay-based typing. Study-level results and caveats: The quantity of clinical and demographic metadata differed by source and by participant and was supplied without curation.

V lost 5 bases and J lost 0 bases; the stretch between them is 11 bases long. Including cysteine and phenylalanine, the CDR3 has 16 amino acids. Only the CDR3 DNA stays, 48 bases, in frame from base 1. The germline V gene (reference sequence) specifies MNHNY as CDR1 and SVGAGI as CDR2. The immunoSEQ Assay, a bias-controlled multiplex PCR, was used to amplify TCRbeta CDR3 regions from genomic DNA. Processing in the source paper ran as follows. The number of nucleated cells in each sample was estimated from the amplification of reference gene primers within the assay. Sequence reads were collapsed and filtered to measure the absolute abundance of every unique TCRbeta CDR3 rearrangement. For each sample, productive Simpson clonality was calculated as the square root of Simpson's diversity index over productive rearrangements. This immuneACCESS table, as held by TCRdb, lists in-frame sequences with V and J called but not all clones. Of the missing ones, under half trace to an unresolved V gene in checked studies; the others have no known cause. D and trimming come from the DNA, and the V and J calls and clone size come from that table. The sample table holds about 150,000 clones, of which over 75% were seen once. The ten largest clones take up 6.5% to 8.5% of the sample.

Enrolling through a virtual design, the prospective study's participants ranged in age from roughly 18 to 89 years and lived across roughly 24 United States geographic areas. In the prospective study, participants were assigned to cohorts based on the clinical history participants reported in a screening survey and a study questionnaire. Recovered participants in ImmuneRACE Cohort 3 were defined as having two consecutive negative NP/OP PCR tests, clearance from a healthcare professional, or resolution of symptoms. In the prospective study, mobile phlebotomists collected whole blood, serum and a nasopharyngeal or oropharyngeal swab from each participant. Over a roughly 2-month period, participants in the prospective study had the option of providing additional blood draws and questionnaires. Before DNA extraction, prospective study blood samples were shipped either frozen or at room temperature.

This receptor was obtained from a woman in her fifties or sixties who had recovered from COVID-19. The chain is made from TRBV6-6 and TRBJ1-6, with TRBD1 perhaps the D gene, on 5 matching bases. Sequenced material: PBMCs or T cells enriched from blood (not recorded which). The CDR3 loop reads CASSIRGDSYNSPLHF. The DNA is TGTGCCAGCAGTATCCGGGGGGACTCCTATAATTCACCCCTCCACTTT.